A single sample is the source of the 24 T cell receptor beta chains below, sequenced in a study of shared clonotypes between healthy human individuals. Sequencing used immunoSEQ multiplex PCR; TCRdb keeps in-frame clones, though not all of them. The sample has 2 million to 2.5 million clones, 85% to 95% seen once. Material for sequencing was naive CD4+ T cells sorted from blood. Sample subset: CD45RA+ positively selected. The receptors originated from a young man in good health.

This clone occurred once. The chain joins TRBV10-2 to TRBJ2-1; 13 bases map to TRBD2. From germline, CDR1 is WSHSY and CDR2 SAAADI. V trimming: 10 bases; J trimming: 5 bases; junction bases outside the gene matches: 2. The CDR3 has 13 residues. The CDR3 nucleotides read TGCGCCACCGGGACTAGCGGGAACAATGAGCAGTTCTTC. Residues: CATGTSGNNEQFF.

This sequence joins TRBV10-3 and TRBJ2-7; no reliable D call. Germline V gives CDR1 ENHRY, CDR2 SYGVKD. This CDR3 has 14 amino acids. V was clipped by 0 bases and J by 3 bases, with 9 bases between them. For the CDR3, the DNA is TGTGCCATCAGTGAGTCGGGGATTGGCTACGAGCAGTACTTC. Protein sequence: CAISESGIGYEQYF.

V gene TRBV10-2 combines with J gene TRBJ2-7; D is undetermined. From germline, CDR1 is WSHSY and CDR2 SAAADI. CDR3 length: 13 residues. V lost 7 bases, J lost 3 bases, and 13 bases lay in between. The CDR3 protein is CASTETNRYEQYF. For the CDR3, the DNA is TGCGCCAGCACCGAGACAAATCGCTACGAGCAGTACTTC.

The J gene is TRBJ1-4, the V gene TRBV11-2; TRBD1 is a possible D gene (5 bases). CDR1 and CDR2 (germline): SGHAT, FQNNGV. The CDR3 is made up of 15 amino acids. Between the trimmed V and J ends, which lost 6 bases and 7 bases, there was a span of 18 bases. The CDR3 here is CASSRPGPRSEKLFF. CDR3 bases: TGTGCCAGCAGTCGCCCGGGACCTCGGTCTGAAAAACTGTTTTTT. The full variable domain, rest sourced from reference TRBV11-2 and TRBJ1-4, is EAGVAQSPRYKIIEKRQSVAFWCNPISGHATLYWYQQILGQGPKLLIQFQNNGVVDDSQLPKDRFSAERLKGVDSTLKIQPAKLEDSAVYLCASSRPGPRSEKLFFGSGTQLSVL.

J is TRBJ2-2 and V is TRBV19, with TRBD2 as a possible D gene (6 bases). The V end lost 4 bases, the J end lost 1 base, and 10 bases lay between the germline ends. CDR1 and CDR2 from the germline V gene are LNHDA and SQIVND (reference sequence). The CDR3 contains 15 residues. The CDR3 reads CASSRDFLNTGELFF. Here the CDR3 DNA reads TGTGCCAGTAGTAGGGACTTCCTGAACACCGGGGAGCTGTTTTTT.

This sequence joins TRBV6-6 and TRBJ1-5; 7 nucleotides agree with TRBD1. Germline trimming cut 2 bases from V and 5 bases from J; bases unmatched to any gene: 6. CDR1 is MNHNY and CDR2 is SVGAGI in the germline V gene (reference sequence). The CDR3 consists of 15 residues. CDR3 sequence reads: CASSYAGGFDQPQHF. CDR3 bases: TGTGCCAGCAGTTACGCAGGGGGTTTCGATCAGCCCCAGCATTTT.

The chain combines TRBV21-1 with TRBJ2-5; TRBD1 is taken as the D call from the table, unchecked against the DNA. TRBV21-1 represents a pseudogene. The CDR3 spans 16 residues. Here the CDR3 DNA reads TGTGCCAGCAGCATCCCCGGACAGGGTTATCAAGAGACCCAGTACTTC. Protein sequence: CASSIPGQGYQETQYF.

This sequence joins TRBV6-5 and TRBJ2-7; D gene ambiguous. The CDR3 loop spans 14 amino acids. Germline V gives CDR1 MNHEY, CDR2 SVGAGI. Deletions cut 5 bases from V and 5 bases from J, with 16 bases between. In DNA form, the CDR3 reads TGTGCCAGCAGTATCCGACGGTCGTGGGACGAGCAGTACTTC. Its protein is CASSIRRSWDEQYF.

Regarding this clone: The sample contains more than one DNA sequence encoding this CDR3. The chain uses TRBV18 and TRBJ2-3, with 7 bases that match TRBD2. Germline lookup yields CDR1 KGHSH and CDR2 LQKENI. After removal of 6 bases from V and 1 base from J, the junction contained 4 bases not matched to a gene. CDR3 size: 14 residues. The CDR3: CASSPTSGTDTQYF. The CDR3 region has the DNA TGTGCCAGCTCGCCAACTAGCGGCACAGATACGCAGTATTTT.

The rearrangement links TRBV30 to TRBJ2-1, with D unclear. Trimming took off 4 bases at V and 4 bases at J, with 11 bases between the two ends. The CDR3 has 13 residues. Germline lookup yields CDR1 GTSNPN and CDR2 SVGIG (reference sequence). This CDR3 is CAWKAAKYNEQFF. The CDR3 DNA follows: TGTGCCTGGAAGGCAGCGAAATACAATGAGCAGTTCTTC.

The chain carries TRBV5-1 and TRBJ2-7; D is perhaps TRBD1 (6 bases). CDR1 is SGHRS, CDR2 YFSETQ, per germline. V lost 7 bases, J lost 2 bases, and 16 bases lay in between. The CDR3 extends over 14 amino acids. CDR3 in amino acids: CASRKTGTTYEQYF. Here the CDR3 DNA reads TGCGCCAGCCGAAAAACCGGGACAACCTACGAGCAGTACTTC.

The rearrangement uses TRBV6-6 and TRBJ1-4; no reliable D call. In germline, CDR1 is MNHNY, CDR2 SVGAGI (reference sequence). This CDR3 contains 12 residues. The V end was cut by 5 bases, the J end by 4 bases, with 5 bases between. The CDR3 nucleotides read TGTGCCAGCAGTGACTATAATGAAAAACTGTTTTTT. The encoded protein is CASSDYNEKLFF.

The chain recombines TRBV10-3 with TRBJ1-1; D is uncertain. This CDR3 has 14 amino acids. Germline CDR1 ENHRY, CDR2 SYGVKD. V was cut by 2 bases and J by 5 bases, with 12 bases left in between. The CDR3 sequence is CAISEGLTRTEAFF. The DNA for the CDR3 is TGTGCCATCAGTGAGGGGCTTACGAGGACTGAAGCTTTCTTT.

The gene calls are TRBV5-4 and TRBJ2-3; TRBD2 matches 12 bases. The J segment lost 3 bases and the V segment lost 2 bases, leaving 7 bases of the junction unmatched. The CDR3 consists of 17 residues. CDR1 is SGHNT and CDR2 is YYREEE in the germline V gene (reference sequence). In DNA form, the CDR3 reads TGTGCCAGCAGCTTTACTAGCGGGGGGTCCCGGACAGATACGCAGTATTTT. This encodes CASSFTSGGSRTDTQYF.

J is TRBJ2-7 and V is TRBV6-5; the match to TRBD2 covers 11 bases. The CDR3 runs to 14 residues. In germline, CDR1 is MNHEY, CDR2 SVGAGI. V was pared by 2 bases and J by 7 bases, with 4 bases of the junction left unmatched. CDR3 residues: CASSYGTSGSEQYF. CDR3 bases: TGTGCCAGCAGTTACGGCACTAGCGGGAGTGAGCAGTACTTC.

CDR3 DNA: TGTGCCAGCAGCCTCCGGGGGATCACTGAAGCTTTCTTT. Its protein product is CASSLRGITEAFF. V gene TRBV28 combines with J gene TRBJ1-1, with D perhaps matching TRBD1 (5 bases). The ends were cut back, 6 bases at V and 4 bases at J, with 12 bases in the middle. The CDR3 length is 13 residues. The germline V gene encodes CDR1 MDHEN and CDR2 SYDVKM.

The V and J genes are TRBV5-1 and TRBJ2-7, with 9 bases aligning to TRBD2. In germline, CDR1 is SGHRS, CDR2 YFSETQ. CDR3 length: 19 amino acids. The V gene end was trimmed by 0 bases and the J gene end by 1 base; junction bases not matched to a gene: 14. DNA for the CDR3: TGCGCCAGCAGCTTGGCGGGGGTAGCGGGAGTTGGAAGTTCCTACGAGCAGTACTTC. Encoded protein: CASSLAGVAGVGSSYEQYF.

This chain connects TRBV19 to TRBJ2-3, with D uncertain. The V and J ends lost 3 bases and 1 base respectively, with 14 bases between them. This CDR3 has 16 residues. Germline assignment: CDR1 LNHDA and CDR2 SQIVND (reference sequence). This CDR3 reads CASSIEFRFGTDTQYF. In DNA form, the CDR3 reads TGTGCCAGTAGTATCGAATTCAGGTTTGGCACAGATACGCAGTATTTT.

CDR3 loop: CASSFSREISYNEQFF. The CDR3, as DNA: TGTGCCAGCAGTTTTTCGAGGGAAATTTCCTACAATGAGCAGTTCTTC. This chain connects TRBV28 to TRBJ2-1; D is perhaps TRBD2 (5 bases). Germline V gives CDR1 MDHEN, CDR2 SYDVKM. The CDR3 totals 16 residues. V lost 3 bases to trimming and J lost 1 base, with 13 bases between them. The full variable domain, rest sourced from reference TRBV28 and TRBJ2-1, is DVKVTQSSRYLVKRTGEKVFLECVQDMDHENMFWYRQDPGLGLRLIYFSYDVKMKEKGDIPEGYSVSREKKERFSLILESASTNQTSMYLCASSFSREISYNEQFFGPGTRLTVL.

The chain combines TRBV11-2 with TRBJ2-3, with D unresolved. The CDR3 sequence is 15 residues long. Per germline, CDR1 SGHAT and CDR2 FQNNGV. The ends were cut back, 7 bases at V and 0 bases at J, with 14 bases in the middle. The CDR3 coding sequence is TGTGCCAGCACCGCTCGAAGTCCTAGCACAGATACGCAGTATTTT. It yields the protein CASTARSPSTDTQYF.

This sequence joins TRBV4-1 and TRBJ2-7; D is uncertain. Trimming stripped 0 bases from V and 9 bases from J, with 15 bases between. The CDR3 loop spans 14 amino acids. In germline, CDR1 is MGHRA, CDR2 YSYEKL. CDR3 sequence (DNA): TGCGCCAGCAGCCAAGATCGAGTGAACCTTGGGCAGTACTTC. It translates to CASSQDRVNLGQYF.

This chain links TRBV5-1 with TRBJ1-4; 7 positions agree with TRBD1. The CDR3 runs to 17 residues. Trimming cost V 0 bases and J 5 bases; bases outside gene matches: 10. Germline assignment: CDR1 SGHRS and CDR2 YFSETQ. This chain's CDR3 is CASSLGSLDRPNEKLFF. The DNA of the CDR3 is TGCGCCAGCAGCTTGGGGTCGCTGGACAGGCCGAATGAAAAACTGTTTTTT. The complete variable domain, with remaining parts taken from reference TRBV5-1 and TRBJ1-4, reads KAGVTQTPRYLIKTRGQQVTLSCSPISGHRSVSWYQQTPGQGLQFLFEYFSETQRNKGNFPGRFSGRQFSNSRSEMNVSTLELGDSALYLCASSLGSLDRPNEKLFFGSGTQLSVL.

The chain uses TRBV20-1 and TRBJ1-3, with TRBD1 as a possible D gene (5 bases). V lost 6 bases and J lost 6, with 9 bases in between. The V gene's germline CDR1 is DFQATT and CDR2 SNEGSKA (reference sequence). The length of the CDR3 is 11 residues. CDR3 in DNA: TGCAGTGCCTTCAGGGTAAACACCATATATTTT. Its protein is CSAFRVNTIYF.

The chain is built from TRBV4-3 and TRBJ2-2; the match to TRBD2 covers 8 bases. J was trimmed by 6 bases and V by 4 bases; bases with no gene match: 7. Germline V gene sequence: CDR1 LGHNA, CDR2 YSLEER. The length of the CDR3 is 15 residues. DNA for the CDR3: TGCGCCAGCAGCCTCGTAGGACTAGCATCCGGGGAGCTGTTTTTT. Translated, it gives CASSLVGLASGELFF.